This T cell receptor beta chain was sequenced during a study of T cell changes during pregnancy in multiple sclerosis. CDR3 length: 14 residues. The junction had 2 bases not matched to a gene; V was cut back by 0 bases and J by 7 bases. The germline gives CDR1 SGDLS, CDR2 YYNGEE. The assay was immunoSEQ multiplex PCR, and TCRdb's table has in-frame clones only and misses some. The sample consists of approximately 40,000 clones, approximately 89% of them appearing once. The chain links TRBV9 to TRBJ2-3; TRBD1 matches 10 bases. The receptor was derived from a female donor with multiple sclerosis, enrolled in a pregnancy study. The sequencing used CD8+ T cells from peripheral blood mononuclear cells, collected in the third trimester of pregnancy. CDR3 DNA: TGTGCCAGCAGCGTAGGACAGGGGGCAAATACGCAGTATTTT. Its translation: CASSVGQGANTQYF.